The text below deals with one T cell receptor beta chain. This entry is derived from a study of blood T cell repertoires in COVID-19. Background on the study: Samples representing acute and convalescent COVID-19 were sourced from the United States, Italy and Spain. T cells, B-cell-depleted T cells, or PBMCs supplied cDNA or gDNA.

Original handling: Reference gene primer amplification yielded estimated nucleated cell counts. The method was immunoSEQ multiplex PCR; TCRdb's version includes in-frame clones alone and lacks a portion of them. The D gene and trimming were derived from the DNA, and the V and J assignments and clone size from that table. The repertoire consists of around 70,000 clones, with 70% to 80% occurring once and the leading ten covering roughly 20%. Germline values: CDR1 MNHEY, CDR2 SMNVEV (reference sequence). The CDR3 covers 14 residues. V lost 6 bases and J 3 bases, leaving 11 bases between the germline ends.

Sequenced sample: peripheral blood. This chain links TRBV27 with TRBJ2-2, with a weak D call TRBD2 (6 bases). The TCR originated in a human donor in a cohort sampled during active COVID-19. The CDR3 spells CASRRDLDTGELFF. Written as DNA, the CDR3 is TGTGCCAGCAGGCGGGACTTAGACACCGGGGAGCTGTTTTTT.